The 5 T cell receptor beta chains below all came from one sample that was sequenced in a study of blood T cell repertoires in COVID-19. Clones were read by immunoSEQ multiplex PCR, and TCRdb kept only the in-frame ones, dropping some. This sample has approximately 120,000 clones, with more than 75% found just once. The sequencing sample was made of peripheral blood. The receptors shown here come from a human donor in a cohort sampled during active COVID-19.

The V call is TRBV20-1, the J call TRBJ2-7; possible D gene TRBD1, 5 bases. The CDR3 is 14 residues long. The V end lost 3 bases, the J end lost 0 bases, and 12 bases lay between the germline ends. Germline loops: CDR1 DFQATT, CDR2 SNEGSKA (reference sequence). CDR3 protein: CSASWPGPSYEQYF. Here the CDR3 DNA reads TGCAGTGCTAGTTGGCCAGGGCCCTCCTACGAGCAGTACTTC.

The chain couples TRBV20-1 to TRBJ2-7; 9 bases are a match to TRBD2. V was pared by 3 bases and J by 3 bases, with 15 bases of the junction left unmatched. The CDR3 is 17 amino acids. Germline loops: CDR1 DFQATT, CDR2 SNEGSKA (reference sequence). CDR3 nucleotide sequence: TGCAGTGCTAGTATGGGGAAGCGGGGGGCCATAAACTACGAGCAGTACTTC. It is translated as CSASMGKRGAINYEQYF.

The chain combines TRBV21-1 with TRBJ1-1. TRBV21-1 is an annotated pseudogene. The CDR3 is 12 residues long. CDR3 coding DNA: TGTGCCAGCAGCAAAGGAGGCGTTGAAGCTTTCTTT. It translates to CASSKGGVEAFF.

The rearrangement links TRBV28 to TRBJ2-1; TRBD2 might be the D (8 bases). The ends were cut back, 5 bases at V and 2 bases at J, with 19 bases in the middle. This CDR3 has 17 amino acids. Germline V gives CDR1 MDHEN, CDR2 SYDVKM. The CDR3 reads CASSPRPGGGPYNEQFF. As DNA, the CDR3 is TGTGCCAGCAGTCCTAGACCGGGAGGGGGCCCCTACAATGAGCAGTTCTTC.

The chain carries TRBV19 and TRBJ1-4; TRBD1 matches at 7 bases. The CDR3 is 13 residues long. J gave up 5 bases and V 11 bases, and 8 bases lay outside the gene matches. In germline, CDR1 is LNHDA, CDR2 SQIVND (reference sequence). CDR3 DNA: TGTGCCGCACAGGGGAGCCGAAATGAAAAACTGTTTTTT. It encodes CAAQGSRNEKLFF.